The 27 T cell receptor beta chains below come from one sample, sequenced in a study of OX40 agonist ivuxolimab in advanced cancers. The data were produced by immunoSEQ multiplex PCR, yet TCRdb's version contains in-frame clones alone and is incomplete. The sample includes about 44,000 clones, around 80% of them seen just once. The sequences come from CD4+ or CD8+ T cells sorted from blood, collected in a trial of the OX40 agonist ivuxolimab. These receptors were taken from an adult with an advanced solid tumor such as melanoma, head and neck, liver or kidney cancer.

The rearrangement uses TRBV20-1 and TRBJ1-1; possible D gene TRBD1, 5 bases. V gave up 1 base and J gave up 8 bases, with 8 bases separating them. This CDR3 region has 11 residues. Germline loops: CDR1 DFQATT, CDR2 SNEGSKA (reference sequence). CDR3 region: CSARVDREAFF. The CDR3 region has the DNA TGCAGTGCTAGAGTTGACAGAGAAGCTTTCTTT.

V gene TRBV7-9 combines with J gene TRBJ1-2, with D hard to call. Germline CDR1 is SEHNR and CDR2 is FQNEAQ (reference sequence). Trimming cost V 1 base and J 6 bases, with 6 bases left between them. The CDR3 is made up of 12 amino acids. CDR3 in amino acids: CASSLEPHGYTF. The CDR3 nucleotides read TGTGCCAGCAGCTTAGAACCCCATGGCTACACCTTC.

The rearrangement links TRBV11-2 to TRBJ2-2; no firm D call. Deletions cut 5 bases from V and 6 bases from J, with 16 bases between. The CDR3 is 15 residues long. Germline assignment: CDR1 SGHAT and CDR2 FQNNGV. In DNA form, the CDR3 reads TGTGCCAGCAGCCGAACTCAGAAGGACCCCGGGGAGCTGTTTTTT. This codes for CASSRTQKDPGELFF.

V is TRBV6-1 and J is TRBJ2-5; unclear D gene. From germline, CDR1 is MNHNS and CDR2 SASEGT. This CDR3 region has 12 residues. V was cut by 4 bases and J by 5 bases, with 8 bases left in between. In DNA, the CDR3 is TGTGCCAGCAGTGCGGTAAAGGAGACCCAGTACTTC. It yields the protein CASSAVKETQYF.

This clone was counted once. The V and J genes are TRBV5-6 and TRBJ1-1, with a tentative D call TRBD1 (6 bases). V was shortened by 3 bases and J by 6 bases, with 18 bases between the two germline ends. CDR3 size: 15 residues. Germline loops: CDR1 SGHDT, CDR2 YYEEEE. CDR3 in DNA: TGTGCCAGCAGCTCAGAACAACAGGGCCTCGCTGAAGCTTTCTTT. Protein sequence: CASSSEQQGLAEAFF.

Turning to this clone: Within the sample, other DNA sequences also encode this same CDR3. This chain connects TRBV7-2 to TRBJ1-2, with D tentatively TRBD1 (6 bases). CDR3 length: 12 residues. Looked up from germline, CDR1 is SGHTA and CDR2 is FQGNSA. V was clipped by 9 bases and J by 8 bases, with 16 bases between them. Here the CDR3 reads CASLGAGRGYTF. The CDR3 nucleotides are TGTGCCAGTCTGGGGGCGGGGCGGGGCTACACCTTC.

This chain uses TRBV28 with TRBJ1-2; TRBD1 matches at 7 bases. Trimming removed 6 bases from V and 5 bases from J; junction bases left unmatched: 9. Germline values: CDR1 MDHEN, CDR2 SYDVKM. This CDR3 is built from 14 residues. The CDR3 DNA reads as TGTGCCAGCAGAAGCCCGGGACAGCCGTATGGCTACACCTTC. Amino acids: CASRSPGQPYGYTF.

The chain joins TRBV5-4 to TRBJ1-3; no firm D call. The CDR3 consists of 13 residues. V lost 0 bases to trimming and J lost 8 bases, with 9 bases between them. Germline CDR1 is SGHNT and CDR2 is YYREEE (reference sequence). The DNA for the CDR3 is TGTGCCAGCAGCTTGGCTAGCGGGGACACCATATATTTT. It is translated as CASSLASGDTIYF.

This rearrangement joins TRBV5-1 to TRBJ1-1, with D uncertain. The CDR3 consists of 14 residues. Germline values: CDR1 SGHRS, CDR2 YFSETQ. V lost 7 bases, J lost 1 base, and 14 bases lay in between. This CDR3 is CASQIYGTNTEAFF. In nucleotides, the CDR3 is TGCGCCAGCCAGATATACGGAACGAACACTGAAGCTTTCTTT.

This rearrangement joins TRBV11-2 to TRBJ1-4; no reliable D call. Germline V CDR1 and CDR2: SGHAT, FQNNGV. The V end was cut by 4 bases, the J end by 7 bases, with 13 bases between. CDR3 length: 14 amino acids. CDR3 DNA: TGTGCCAGCAGCTCCAGACGTGGTGCTGAAAAACTGTTTTTT. Amino acids: CASSSRRGAEKLFF. The variable domain in full, with the rest retrieved from reference TRBV11-2 and TRBJ1-4, is EAGVAQSPRYKIIEKRQSVAFWCNPISGHATLYWYQQILGQGPKLLIQFQNNGVVDDSQLPKDRFSAERLKGVDSTLKIQPAKLEDSAVYLCASSSRRGAEKLFFGSGTQLSVL.

The rearrangement uses TRBV28 and TRBJ2-5; D possibly corresponds to TRBD1 (5 bases). Germline CDR1 is MDHEN and CDR2 is SYDVKM. The ends were cut back, 6 bases at V and 2 bases at J, with 16 bases in the middle. This CDR3 is built from 15 residues. The CDR3: CASRGRQPAQETQYF. The CDR3 DNA sequence: TGTGCCAGCAGGGGTAGACAGCCGGCTCAAGAGACCCAGTACTTC.

This clone was seen only a few times. This chain uses TRBV5-4 with TRBJ2-2; maybe TRBD1 (6 bases). The V and J ends lost 4 bases and 4 bases respectively, with 14 bases between them. The CDR3 contains 15 residues. The germline V gene encodes CDR1 SGHNT and CDR2 YYREEE (reference sequence). CDR3 in DNA: TGTGCCAGCAGCCCCGCCACAGGGAGCACCGGGGAGCTGTTTTTT. Translation: CASSPATGSTGELFF.

The chain uses TRBV12-5 and TRBJ2-5; D gene uncertain. This CDR3 region has 14 residues. CDR1 is LGHNT and CDR2 is FRNRAP in the germline V gene. V lost 1 base, J lost 1 base, and 7 bases lay in between. DNA for the CDR3: TGTGCTAGTGGTTTGGAGGTGACCCAAGAGACCCAGTACTTC. The encoded protein is CASGLEVTQETQYF.

The chain has TRBV27 and TRBJ2-7, with a possible D match to TRBD2 (6 bases). The CDR3 length is 15 residues. CDR1 and CDR2 (germline): MNHEY, SMNVEV (reference sequence). V shed 6 bases and J shed 4 bases, with 19 bases lying between them. The CDR3 DNA is TGTGCCAGCAGACCCCGGCCCGCGGGGATTTACGAGCAGTACTTC. As protein: CASRPRPAGIYEQYF.

This chain connects TRBV6-1 to TRBJ1-1; D gene uncertain. CDR1 is MNHNS, CDR2 SASEGT, per germline. Trimming shortened V by 7 bases and J by 0 bases, and 9 bases separated the two germline ends. The CDR3 consists of 13 residues. CDR3 bases: TGTGCCAGCATGGAACACGTGAACACTGAAGCTTTCTTT. Protein product: CASMEHVNTEAFF.

The chain combines TRBV2 with TRBJ1-2, with TRBD1 matching 7 bases. This CDR3 has 14 residues. Looked up from germline, CDR1 is SNHLY and CDR2 is FYNNEI. V shed 7 bases and J 5 bases; nucleotides not matched to a gene: 10. As DNA, the CDR3 is TGTGCCAGCAATCAACAGGGGAGGTGGTATGGCTACACCTTC. Encoded protein: CASNQQGRWYGYTF.

J is TRBJ2-7 and V is TRBV2, with TRBD1 matching over 12 bases. Germline lookup yields CDR1 SNHLY and CDR2 FYNNEI. Losses at the gene ends were 5 bases for V and 5 bases for J; bases not matched to a gene: 10. The CDR3 runs to 16 residues. In DNA form, the CDR3 reads TGTGCCAGCAGTTGGACGCCGGGACAGGGGGCAAACGAGCAGTACTTC. This sequence encodes CASSWTPGQGANEQYF.

CDR3 sequence reads: CASSRWGLAGGQNEQFF. The CDR3, as DNA: TGCGCCAGCAGTAGGTGGGGACTAGCGGGAGGGCAAAATGAGCAGTTCTTC. This chain joins TRBV5-1 and TRBJ2-1; 16 bases line up with TRBD2. V lost 5 bases and J lost 7; bases outside the gene matches: 9. Germline CDR1 is SGHRS and CDR2 is YFSETQ. This CDR3 contains 17 residues.

Details on this clone: The germline gene is not matched at one end of the junction; a read error may be the cause. The identical CDR3 is also encoded by other nucleotide sequences in the sample. The chain uses TRBV18 and TRBJ2-1; 11 bases align to TRBD2. The CDR3 loop spans 15 amino acids. Per the germline V gene, CDR1 is KGHSH and CDR2 is LQKENI. The CDR3 bases are TGTGCTAGCTCACCAGTAGCGGGAGGGCCTAGTGAGCAGTTCTTC. As protein: CASSPVAGGPSEQFF. Supplemented by reference TRBV18 and TRBJ2-1, the full variable domain reads NAGVMQNPRHLVRRRGQEARLRCSPMKGHSHVYWYRQLPEEGLKFMVYLQKENIIDESGMPKERFSAEFPKEGPSILRIQQVVRGDSAAYFCASSPVAGGPSEQFFGPGTRLTVL.

There are a few counts of this clone. The CDR3 spells CASSWDRGLIGYTF. The DNA of the CDR3 is TGTGCCAGCAGCTGGGACAGGGGGCTAATAGGCTACACCTTC. This chain uses TRBV5-6 with TRBJ1-2; the match to TRBD1 covers 12 bases. CDR1 is SGHDT, CDR2 YYEEEE, per germline. There are 14 residues in the CDR3. V dropped 3 bases and J dropped 8; count of bases not matched to a gene: 5.

The chain employs TRBV18 and TRBJ1-2, with 9 bases matching TRBD1. The CDR3 loop spans 14 amino acids. After removal of 9 bases from V and 6 bases from J, the junction contained 11 bases not matched to a gene. Germline V gene data show CDR1 as KGHSH and CDR2 as LQKENI. The CDR3 sequence is CASQQGARGNGYTF. The CDR3 bases are TGTGCCAGTCAACAGGGGGCGCGAGGTAATGGCTACACCTTC.

The chain employs TRBV4-1 and TRBJ2-3; TRBD2 aligns across 11 bases. The CDR3 runs 15 residues. Germline CDR1 reads MGHRA; CDR2 reads YSYEKL. V was clipped by 6 bases and J by 4 bases; unmatched bases: 6. The CDR3 is CASRVTSGISDTQYF. In nucleotides, the CDR3 is TGCGCCAGCAGGGTGACTAGCGGGATCTCAGATACGCAGTATTTT.

The chain recombines TRBV7-2 with TRBJ1-3; maybe TRBD1 (6 bases). V lost 5 bases and J 4 bases, leaving 12 bases between the germline ends. This CDR3 is 14 amino acids long. Germline assignment: CDR1 SGHTA and CDR2 FQGNSA. The CDR3 region is CASSPGGIGNTIYF. CDR3 nucleotide sequence: TGTGCCAGCAGCCCCGGGGGCATAGGAAACACCATATATTTT.

By sample fraction, this clone is medium-sized. The V and J genes are TRBV5-1 and TRBJ1-5; TRBD1 matches 10 bases. CDR3 length equals 14 residues. The germline V gene encodes CDR1 SGHRS and CDR2 YFSETQ. V lost 3 bases, J lost 7 bases, and 4 bases stayed unmatched. The CDR3 region is CASSWGTGDQPQHF. CDR3 nucleotides: TGCGCCAGCAGCTGGGGGACAGGGGACCAGCCCCAGCATTTT.

The chain links TRBV18 to TRBJ2-3; TRBD1 matches at 9 bases. The length of the CDR3 is 13 residues. Per germline, CDR1 KGHSH and CDR2 LQKENI. V shed 3 bases and J 8 bases; nucleotides not matched to a gene: 3. For the CDR3, the DNA is TGTGCCAGCTCACCGGACAGGGGCGGTACGCAGTATTTT. Its translation is CASSPDRGGTQYF.

The chain links TRBV5-1 to TRBJ2-5; TRBD1 aligns across 7 bases. CDR1 and CDR2 (germline): SGHRS, YFSETQ. With V trimmed by 4 bases and J by 1 base, 7 bases remained unmatched. CDR3 size: 15 residues. The CDR3 DNA reads TGCGCCAGCAGCGCTCGGACAGGCGCCCAAGAGACCCAGTACTTC. Its protein product is CASSARTGAQETQYF.

The J gene is TRBJ2-4, the V gene TRBV7-9, with TRBD2 matching 8 bases. The CDR3 has 13 residues. Losses at the gene ends were 5 bases for V and 16 bases for J; bases not matched to a gene: 13. Looked up from germline, CDR1 is SEHNR and CDR2 is FQNEAQ (reference sequence). The CDR3 DNA is TGTGCCAGCAGCACACAGGATGGGACTAGATTATACTTC. Amino acid sequence: CASSTQDGTRLYF.